What follows describes a single T cell receptor beta chain. Antigen: not known. Some clones are missing from TCRdb's copy, which holds only in-frame ones; the method was immunoSEQ multiplex PCR. The table shows approximately 2,200,000 clones, with about 92% occurring only once. CDR1 and CDR2 from the germline V gene are SQVTM and ANQGSEA. The CDR3 runs 13 residues. Trimming cost V 7 bases and J 6 bases, with 18 bases left between them. This specimen comes from a study of shared clonotypes between healthy human individuals. Broader study findings: Collection of samples was limited to blood; tissue repertoires likely differ. Generally, estimated richness proved larger in naive subsets than it did in memory subsets. It was the few donors that limited the genetic and exposure-history diversity represented. Sharing across four donors was highest in naive CD4 (approximately 5%) and lowest in memory CD8 (roughly 0.4%).

CD45RO-negative cells were positively selected for CCR7, leaving out terminally differentiated effector memory CD45RA+ cells. This sequence originates from a man between 18 and 29 years old in good health. Some clones in this sample may be carry-over from other donors' samples. V is TRBV29-1 and J is TRBJ1-2, with D possibly being TRBD1 (6 bases). Sequences were obtained from naive CD8+ T cells from PBMCs. The CDR3 loop reads CSAEERGAHGYTF. The CDR3 DNA reads as TGCAGCGCCGAAGAAAGGGGGGCTCATGGCTACACCTTC. The full variable domain, rest sourced from reference TRBV29-1 and TRBJ1-2, is SAVISQKPSRDICQRGTSLTIQCQVDSQVTMMFWYRQQPGQSLTLIATANQGSEATYESGFVIDKFPISRPNLTFSTLTVSNMSPEDSSIYLCSAEERGAHGYTFGSGTRLTVV.